These T cell receptor beta chains were read from a single sample in a study of blood T cell repertoires in COVID-19. Profiling relied on immunoSEQ multiplex PCR, and the TCRdb table lists in-frame clones only, not all of them. The table lists under 70,000 clones, just over 85% of them singletons. Material for sequencing was peripheral blood. Every receptor here comes from a woman aged 60 to 75 with COVID-19, enrolled during active disease. Each CDR3 is given with its conserved first and last residue. The D gene is left open where the match is weak. For some rows the clone size is stated as once, few or many, or as a class when expanded; others skip it.

cdr3_nt: TGTGCCAGCAGCCAAGATAGGCTAGCGGGAGTAAGAAACCCCCGGAATGAGCAGTTCTTC
cdr3_aa: CASSQDRLAGVRNPRNEQFF
d_call: TRBD2
clone_size: -
v_call: TRBV4-2
j_call: TRBJ2-1

cdr3_nt: TGTGCCACCAAGTTTTGTAGGGACAGATATTACAATGAGCAGTTCTTC
cdr3_aa: CATKFCRDRYYNEQFF
d_call: -
clone_size: -
v_call: TRBV21-1
j_call: TRBJ2-1

cdr3_nt: TGTGCCAGCAGCCCCCCGGGGGGGGTCAACACCGGGGAGCTGTTTTTT
cdr3_aa: CASSPPGGVNTGELFF
d_call: TRBD2
clone_size: -
v_call: TRBV9
j_call: TRBJ2-2

cdr3_nt: TGTGCCACCAGAGAAGGACAGGACACCGGGGAGCTGTTTTTT
cdr3_aa: CATREGQDTGELFF
d_call: TRBD1
clone_size: -
v_call: TRBV24-1
j_call: TRBJ2-2

cdr3_nt: TGTGCCAGCAGCCAAGACACGGGACAGTACAATGAGCAGTTCTTC
cdr3_aa: CASSQDTGQYNEQFF
d_call: TRBD1
clone_size: -
v_call: TRBV3-1/TRBV3-2
j_call: TRBJ2-1

cdr3_nt: TGTGCCAGCTCACCAAACCAGGGTAATGAGCAGTTCTTC
cdr3_aa: CASSPNQGNEQFF
d_call: -
clone_size: -
v_call: TRBV18
j_call: TRBJ2-1

cdr3_nt: TGTGCCTGGAGTATCATAACAGGGGAAGCTAATGAAAAACTGTTTTTT
cdr3_aa: CAWSIITGEANEKLFF
d_call: TRBD1
clone_size: -
v_call: TRBV30
j_call: TRBJ1-4

cdr3_nt: TGTGCCAGCAGCACGGACATGGTAGGGGTTGGTGAGCAGTTCTTC
cdr3_aa: CASSTDMVGVGEQFF
d_call: -
clone_size: -
v_call: TRBV7-2
j_call: TRBJ2-1

cdr3_nt: TGTGCCAGCAGCCCGGCGGGAGGGGAGGGATATGGCTACACCTTC
cdr3_aa: CASSPAGGEGYGYTF
d_call: -
clone_size: -
v_call: TRBV3-1/TRBV3-2
j_call: TRBJ1-2

cdr3_nt: TGTGCCAGCAGCCAAGTCGCGGGGGATTCATACAATGAGCAGTTCTTC
cdr3_aa: CASSQVAGDSYNEQFF
d_call: TRBD2
clone_size: -
v_call: TRBV3-1/TRBV3-2
j_call: TRBJ2-1

cdr3_nt: TGCGCCAGCAGCCCTTCCCGGAGGGCGGGAGAAAAACTGTTTTTT
cdr3_aa: CASSPSRRAGEKLFF
d_call: -
clone_size: -
v_call: TRBV5-1
j_call: TRBJ1-4

cdr3_nt: TGTGCCAGCTACCCGCACGGGACTAATGAAAAACTGTTTTTT
cdr3_aa: CASYPHGTNEKLFF
d_call: -
clone_size: -
v_call: TRBV6-5
j_call: TRBJ1-4

cdr3_nt: TGTGCCTCCCGGTCGGCAGGGCAAGAGACCCAGTACTTC
cdr3_aa: CASRSAGQETQYF
d_call: -
clone_size: -
v_call: TRBV28
j_call: TRBJ2-5

cdr3_nt: TGTGCCAGCAGCCCCGGACAGGGCATGGTGAACACTGAAGCTTTCTTT
cdr3_aa: CASSPGQGMVNTEAFF
d_call: TRBD1
clone_size: -
v_call: TRBV5-6
j_call: TRBJ1-1

cdr3_nt: TGCAGCGTCTCACCCGGGGGAGGGCTTGGCTACACCTTC
cdr3_aa: CSVSPGGGLGYTF
d_call: -
clone_size: -
v_call: TRBV29-1
j_call: TRBJ1-2

cdr3_nt: TGTGCCTCGCACACCCCCTCCGGGACTAGGAACACCGGGGAGCTGTTTTTT
cdr3_aa: CASHTPSGTRNTGELFF
d_call: TRBD2
clone_size: -
v_call: TRBV30
j_call: TRBJ2-2

cdr3_nt: TGCACCAGCAGGGCGGGACAGGTGACGGGTGAAGCTTTCTTT
cdr3_aa: CTSRAGQVTGEAFF
d_call: -
clone_size: -
v_call: TRBV1
j_call: TRBJ1-1

cdr3_nt: TGTGCCAGCAGCTTAGGGGGCTGGGGCACTGAAGCTTTCTTT
cdr3_aa: CASSLGGWGTEAFF
d_call: -
clone_size: -
v_call: TRBV7-9
j_call: TRBJ1-1

cdr3_nt: TGTGCCATCAGTGAGTCGAAGGGGGCAGTGAGTGAGCAGTTCTTC
cdr3_aa: CAISESKGAVSEQFF
d_call: TRBD1
clone_size: once
v_call: TRBV10-3
j_call: TRBJ2-1

cdr3_nt: TGTGCCAGCAGCTTACTAAAGGGACAGTCAACTAATGAAAAACTGTTTTTT
cdr3_aa: CASSLLKGQSTNEKLFF
d_call: TRBD1
clone_size: -
v_call: TRBV7-9
j_call: TRBJ1-4

cdr3_nt: TGTGCCAGCAGTGAGGACTACTACAACGAGCAGTACTTC
cdr3_aa: CASSEDYYNEQYF
d_call: -
clone_size: -
v_call: TRBV2
j_call: TRBJ2-7

cdr3_nt: TGTGCCAGCAGCTTAGGACTAGCCTACGAGCAGTACTTC
cdr3_aa: CASSLGLAYEQYF
d_call: -
clone_size: -
v_call: TRBV11-2
j_call: TRBJ2-7

cdr3_nt: TGTGCCAGCAGGAAGTTCCCCCGGGACAGGGCCTGGTCATTATTTCTATTCAACTATGGCTACACCTTC
cdr3_aa: CASRKFPRDRAWSLFLFNYGYTF
d_call: TRBD1
clone_size: -
v_call: TRBV3-1/TRBV3-2
j_call: TRBJ1-2

cdr3_nt: TGTGCCAGCTCACCAAGAGACACCGGGGAGCTGTTTTTT
cdr3_aa: CASSPRDTGELFF
d_call: -
clone_size: once
v_call: TRBV18
j_call: TRBJ2-2

cdr3_nt: TGTGCCAGCAGTTACCATGGACAGGGGAACAGGCCCCTCCACTTT
cdr3_aa: CASSYHGQGNRPLHF
d_call: TRBD1
clone_size: -
v_call: TRBV6-5
j_call: TRBJ1-6

cdr3_nt: TGTGCCAGCAGTCCCCTGGGCGGACAGACAGGGGATTCACCCCTCCACTTT
cdr3_aa: CASSPLGGQTGDSPLHF
d_call: TRBD1
clone_size: -
v_call: TRBV6-6
j_call: TRBJ1-6

cdr3_nt: TGTGCCAGCAGTTGGCCGGGACTAGCGGGAGTTGGAGATACGCAGTATTTT
cdr3_aa: CASSWPGLAGVGDTQYF
d_call: TRBD2
clone_size: -
v_call: TRBV28
j_call: TRBJ2-3

cdr3_nt: TGCGCCAGCGGACTCGGATGGGCTGGGGCCAACGTCCTGACTTTC
cdr3_aa: CASGLGWAGANVLTF
d_call: -
clone_size: -
v_call: TRBV5-1
j_call: TRBJ2-6

cdr3_nt: TGTGCCAGCAGGGGGGGGGCTAGCGGGCGCTCCTACGAGCAGTACTTC
cdr3_aa: CASRGGASGRSYEQYF
d_call: TRBD2
clone_size: once
v_call: TRBV2
j_call: TRBJ2-7

cdr3_nt: TGTGCCAGCTCCTTTTACACTGAAGCTTTCTTT
cdr3_aa: CASSFYTEAFF
d_call: -
clone_size: -
v_call: TRBV25-1
j_call: TRBJ1-1

cdr3_nt: TGTGCCAGCAGCTTACTAGCGGATAGCACAGATACGCAGTATTTT
cdr3_aa: CASSLLADSTDTQYF
d_call: TRBD2
clone_size: -
v_call: TRBV7-6
j_call: TRBJ2-3

cdr3_nt: TGTGCCAGCAGCCCGCTGAGGACACCCCTCCACTTT
cdr3_aa: CASSPLRTPLHF
d_call: -
clone_size: -
v_call: TRBV6-1
j_call: TRBJ1-6

cdr3_nt: TGTGCCAGCAGTACCCCCCATAGTTCCAATGAGCAGTTCTTC
cdr3_aa: CASSTPHSSNEQFF
d_call: -
clone_size: -
v_call: TRBV6-2/TRBV6-3
j_call: TRBJ2-1